A selection of T cell receptor beta chains follows, all from one sample in a study of blood T cell repertoires in COVID-19. Repertoires were generated with immunoSEQ multiplex PCR, while TCRdb's copy carries only in-frame clones and drops some. Of about 140,000 clones in the sample, about 79% were seen once. Material: peripheral blood. These receptors were collected from an elderly woman with active or convalescent COVID-19. The CDR3 runs from the conserved cysteine through the conserved F or W. D genes are given only for firm matches. Clone size appears in some rows only: once, few, many, or a class for an expanded clone.

size	D	V	J	DNA	CDR3
.	.	TRBV3-1/TRBV3-2	TRBJ2-7	TGTGCCAGCAGCCTCCGGGGCGGGGACTACGAGCAGTACTTC	CASSLRGGDYEQYF
.	.	TRBV3-1/TRBV3-2	TRBJ2-7	TGTGCCAGCAGGCAAAAGGGGGCTACAGGGAGGAGCTCCTACGAGCAGTACTTC	CASRQKGATGRSSYEQYF
.	TRBD2	TRBV4-3	TRBJ2-2	TGCGCCAGCAGCCAAGATTTCGCGGGGGGGCTTGCCGGGGAGCTGTTTTTT	CASSQDFAGGLAGELFF
.	.	TRBV15	TRBJ1-1	TGTGCCACCAGCAGAGTCCAGGGGCGTACTGAAGCTTTCTTT	CATSRVQGRTEAFF
.	.	TRBV2	TRBJ2-3	TGTGCCAGCAGTGCGGCGGGGCCCCCCACAGATACGCAGTATTTT	CASSAAGPPTDTQYF
few	.	TRBV5-1	TRBJ2-1	TGCGCCAGCAGCTTGGGGTTAGCGGCCTACAATGAGCAGTTCTTC	CASSLGLAAYNEQFF
.	.	TRBV6-6	TRBJ2-7	TGTGCCAGCAGTTTACGGAGCTACGAGCAGTACTTC	CASSLRSYEQYF
.	.	TRBV5-5	TRBJ1-1	TGTGCCAGCAGCTTATTTGGAGGTAATGCATATATAATGAACACTGAAGCTTTCTTT	CASSLFGGNAYIMNTEAFF
.	TRBD1	TRBV6-5	TRBJ1-2	TGTGCCAGTGAAGGATCAGGGGGCGGTGGCTACACCTTC	CASEGSGGGGYTF
.	.	TRBV4-3	TRBJ2-7	TGCGCCAGCAGCCAAGAAGTCGGGTACGAGCAGTACTTC	CASSQEVGYEQYF
.	.	TRBV28	TRBJ1-5	TGTGCCAGCAGTTTAGGAGGTGGAGGAGCTCGGCAGCCCCAGCATTTT	CASSLGGGGARQPQHF
once	.	TRBV27	TRBJ1-4	TGTGCCAGCAGTTTCACGGGTACCGAAAAACTGTTTTTT	CASSFTGTEKLFF
.	.	TRBV6-2/TRBV6-3	TRBJ2-6	TGTGCCAGCAGTTCCGGGACAAAAATCTCTGGGGCCAACGTCCTGACTTTC	CASSSGTKISGANVLTF
.	TRBD2	TRBV19	TRBJ2-2	TGTGCCAGTAGCCGTCCTAGTCGGGGGGGCACCGGGGAGCTGTTTTTT	CASSRPSRGGTGELFF
.	.	TRBV7-2	TRBJ2-1	TGTGCCAGCAGCTTAGTTGCGGGGCCACCTCGGAATGAGCAGTTCTTC	CASSLVAGPPRNEQFF
few	TRBD1	TRBV11-3	TRBJ2-6	TGTGCCAGCAGTTCGACAGGGATTTCGGGGGCCAACGTCCTGACTTTC	CASSSTGISGANVLTF
.	TRBD2	TRBV19	TRBJ2-1	TGTGCCAGTAGTGGATTAGCGGGCTCCTACAATGAGCAGTTCTTC	CASSGLAGSYNEQFF
few	.	TRBV6-5	TRBJ2-5	TGTGCCAGCACCCCGAGCACTAGGAGTCAAGAGACCCAGTACTTC	CASTPSTRSQETQYF
.	.	TRBV2	TRBJ2-7	TGTGCCAGCAGGGGATGGGCAGGGTTGGGTGACCTTGGGTCCTACGAGCAGTACTTC	CASRGWAGLGDLGSYEQYF
.	.	TRBV6-5	TRBJ1-5	TGTGCCAGCAGGGGAAGGGGTCAGCCCCAGCATTTT	CASRGRGQPQHF
few	.	TRBV5-1	TRBJ1-1	TGCGCCAGCAGCTCGGATGCGGGGGGTGACACTGAAGCTTTCTTT	CASSSDAGGDTEAFF
once	.	TRBV11-2	TRBJ1-1	TGTGCCAGCAGCCGAGTGAGGTATGAAGCTTTCTTT	CASSRVRYEAFF
.	.	TRBV3-1/TRBV3-2	TRBJ2-2	TGTGCCAGCAGGTTATACCGGGGGGCCAGCACCGGGGAGCTGTTTTTT	CASRLYRGASTGELFF
.	.	TRBV7-7	TRBJ2-2	TGTGCTAGCAGTCCATCCCCGGGTTTACGCACCGGGGAGCTGTTTTTT	CASSPSPGLRTGELFF
.	.	TRBV6-2/TRBV6-3	TRBJ1-4	TGTGCCAGCAGTTACTTGGCAGGAACTAATGAAAAACTGTTTTTT	CASSYLAGTNEKLFF
once	.	TRBV5-4	TRBJ1-6	TGTGCCAGCAGCGCCACTATGGTCGATTCACCCCTCCACTTT	CASSATMVDSPLHF
.	TRBD1	TRBV30	TRBJ1-5	TGTGCCTGGAGTGTAGGGACAGGGGGCCAACAGCCCCAGCATTTT	CAWSVGTGGQQPQHF
once	TRBD1	TRBV19	TRBJ2-7	TGTGCCAGTAGTGGGACAGGGGGATTTAGCTCCTACGAGCAGTACTTC	CASSGTGGFSSYEQYF
.	TRBD1	TRBV29-1	TRBJ1-5	TGCAGCGTTAAGGGGGCTAGCAATCAGCCCCAGCATTTT	CSVKGASNQPQHF
.	.	TRBV10-3	TRBJ1-1	TGTGCCATCAGTGATCCAGGGCTGGGGACTGAAGCTTTCTTT	CAISDPGLGTEAFF
many	TRBD1	TRBV28	TRBJ1-1	TGTGCCAGCAGCCGGGACAGGGTCACTGAAGCTTTCTTT	CASSRDRVTEAFF
once	TRBD2	TRBV11-1	TRBJ2-5	TGTGCCAGCAGCTTAGCGCCCGGGGGGCAAGAGACCCAGTACTTC	CASSLAPGGQETQYF
once	TRBD2	TRBV30	TRBJ2-1	TGTGCCTGGAGGCTAGCGGGGGCCACATACTACAATGAGCAGTTCTTC	CAWRLAGATYYNEQFF
once	.	TRBV19	TRBJ2-5	TGTGCCAGTAGCACCGGGTACCAAGAGACCCAGTACTTC	CASSTGYQETQYF
once	.	TRBV24-1	TRBJ2-7	TGTGCCACCAGTGATCCCCAGGGTCGCGAGCAGTACTTC	CATSDPQGREQYF
.	.	TRBV18	TRBJ2-1	TGTGCCAGCTCACCTCCGGACAAACCAAAGAACAATGAGCAGTTCTTC	CASSPPDKPKNNEQFF
.	TRBD1	TRBV7-9	TRBJ1-4	TGTGCCAGCAGTTCAGCTCCCGGGACAGGGGAAGAAAAACTGTTTTTT	CASSSAPGTGEEKLFF
.	.	TRBV27	TRBJ1-6	TGTGCCAGCCACCGGTCCTATAATTCACCCCTCCACTTT	CASHRSYNSPLHF
.	TRBD1	TRBV18	TRBJ1-1	TGTGCCAGCTCACCTCCGGGACAGCGGGACACTGAAGCTTTCTTT	CASSPPGQRDTEAFF
once	TRBD1	TRBV28	TRBJ1-1	TGTGCCAGCAGTTCCCGGGACAGGGGGCCGAACACTGAAGCTTTCTTT	CASSSRDRGPNTEAFF
.	TRBD1	TRBV19	TRBJ2-7	TGTGCCAGTAGCCAAGGGACAGCCCTGAGCTCCTACGAGCAGTACTTC	CASSQGTALSSYEQYF
.	.	TRBV4-1	TRBJ2-5	TGCGCCAGCAGCCAAGATCAGGCAGGTCAAGAGACCCAGTACTTC	CASSQDQAGQETQYF
few	TRBD1	TRBV18	TRBJ2-2	TGTGCCAGCTCACGGGACAGGGGGCGCAGCACCGGGGAGCTGTTTTTT	CASSRDRGRSTGELFF
.	TRBD2	TRBV12-3/TRBV12-4	TRBJ2-3	TGTGCCAGCAGTCGGGGGGTTGTAGATACGCAGTATTTT	CASSRGVVDTQYF
.	TRBD1	TRBV2	TRBJ1-5	TGTGCCAGTGCGGGACAGGGGGCTGTCAATCAGCCCCAGCATTTT	CASAGQGAVNQPQHF
.	.	TRBV3-1/TRBV3-2	TRBJ2-5	TGTGCCAGCAGCCCGAGGACGCCGAGGGACCAGTACTTC	CASSPRTPRDQYF